Presented here are 4 T cell receptor beta chains from one specimen sequenced in a study of regulatory T cells in long-lasting Graves disease. Building of the TCR beta libraries involved iRepertoire HTBI primers and Arm-PCR of CDR3 regions. Each CDR3 protein is one row after TCRdb ran MiXCR on the multiplex PCR reads. Among about 560,000 distinct CDR3 sequences listed, 15% to 20% were seen once. Documented time point: newly diagnosed GD, antithyroid drugs for less than 3 months. PBMCs provided the RNA from which the TCR library was made. The same sample was also used in a study of T cells in Graves' hyperthyroidism and ophthalmopathy.

The sample was peripheral blood mononuclear cells (PBMCs), taken at new diagnosis, from a patient treated with antithyroid drugs. The receptors shown here come from a man younger than 35 with Graves disease.

The chain joins TRBV7-9 to TRBJ2-3, with D perhaps matching TRBD1 or TRBD2 (5 bases each). CDR1 and CDR2 from the germline V gene are SEHNR and FQNEAQ (reference sequence). With 4 bases removed from V and 6 bases from J, the gap between germline ends came to 23 bases. The CDR3 is 17 amino acids. In nucleotides, the CDR3 is TGTGCCAGCAGCTCAATTGGGACCAGACTGACGAGGGATACGCAGTATTTT. Protein product: CASSSIGTRLTRDTQYF.

In its sample, this clonotype was seen a few times. CDR3 region: CASSGGTNYEQYF. The CDR3 DNA sequence: TGTGCCAGCAGCGGCGGGACTAACTACGAGCAGTACTTC. This chain links TRBV9 with TRBJ2-7, with 7 bases identical to TRBD2. Per germline, CDR1 SGDLS and CDR2 YYNGEE. The CDR3 spans 13 residues. Germline trimming cut 3 bases from V and 3 bases from J; bases unmatched to any gene: 3.

A few counts support this clonotype. V is TRBV6-2 or TRBV6-3 and J is TRBJ1-3; possibly TRBD1 for D (6 bases). V was clipped by 5 bases and J by 6 bases, with 20 bases between them. The CDR3 has 16 amino acids. CDR1 MNHEY and CDR2 SVGEGT come from the germline V gene. Here the CDR3 DNA reads TGTGCCAGCAGTGTACCGGGACCCAAGGGGGTAAACACCATATATTTT. The encoded protein is CASSVPGPKGVNTIYF.

The V call is TRBV30, the J call TRBJ2-1; 11 nucleotides match TRBD2. The CDR3 covers 14 residues. Trimming removed 5 bases from V and 3 bases from J; junction bases left unmatched: 3. CDR1 and CDR2 (germline): GTSNPN, SVGIG (reference sequence). The CDR3 sequence: CAWALAGGYNEQFF. For the CDR3, the DNA is TGTGCCTGGGCCCTAGCGGGAGGCTACAATGAGCAGTTCTTC.